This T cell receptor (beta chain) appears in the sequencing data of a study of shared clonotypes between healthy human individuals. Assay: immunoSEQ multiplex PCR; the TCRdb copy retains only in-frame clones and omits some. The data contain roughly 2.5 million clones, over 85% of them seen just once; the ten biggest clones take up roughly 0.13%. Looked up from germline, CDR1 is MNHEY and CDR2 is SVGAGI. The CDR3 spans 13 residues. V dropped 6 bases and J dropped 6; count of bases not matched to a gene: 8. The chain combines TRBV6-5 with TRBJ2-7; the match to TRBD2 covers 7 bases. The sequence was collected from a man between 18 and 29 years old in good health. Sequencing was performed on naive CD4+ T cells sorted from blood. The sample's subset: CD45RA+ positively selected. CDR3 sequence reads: CASRSGRFGEQYF. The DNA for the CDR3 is TGTGCCAGCAGATCCGGGAGGTTCGGCGAGCAGTACTTC.